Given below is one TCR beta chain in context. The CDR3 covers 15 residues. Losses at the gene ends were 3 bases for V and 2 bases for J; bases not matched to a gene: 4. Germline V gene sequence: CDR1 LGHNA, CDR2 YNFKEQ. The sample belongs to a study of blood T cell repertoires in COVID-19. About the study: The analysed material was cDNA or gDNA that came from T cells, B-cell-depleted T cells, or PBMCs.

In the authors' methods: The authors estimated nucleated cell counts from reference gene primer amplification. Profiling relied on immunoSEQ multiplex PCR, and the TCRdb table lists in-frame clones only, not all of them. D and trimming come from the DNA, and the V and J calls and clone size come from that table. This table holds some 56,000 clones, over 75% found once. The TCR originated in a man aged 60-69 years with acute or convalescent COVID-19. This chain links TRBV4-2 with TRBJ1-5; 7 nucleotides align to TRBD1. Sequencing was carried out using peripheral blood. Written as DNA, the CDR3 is TGTGCCAGCAGCCAGGAAGACAGGGGCAATCAGCCCCAGCATTTT. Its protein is CASSQEDRGNQPQHF.